This T cell receptor (beta chain) was identified in a study of beta chain features in type 1 diabetes. Overall study: Cell yields, gender and age were comparable in patients and healthy donors. The examined sorted cells totaled around 100 million across samples. Study results and caveats: PCR might pick shorter templates more often, in the same way for patients and controls. Among all four CD4+ subsets, Type 1 diabetes patients had TCRB CDR3s that were moderately but significantly shorter.

This clone was seen a handful of times. Its specificity is not known. The investigators reverse transcribed all of the isolated RNA, so they sequenced expressed TCRB transcripts. Assay used: immunoSEQ multiplex PCR; TCRdb lists only in-frame clones, some missing. The table includes just under 150,000 clones, less than 15% detected once. Trimming stripped 5 bases from V and 6 bases from J, with 13 bases between. Germline values: CDR1 SQVTM, CDR2 ANQGSEA. CDR3 length: 13 residues. The clonotype comes from a man aged 18 to 30 with type 1 diabetes. The chain links TRBV29-1 to TRBJ2-2; possibly TRBD1 or TRBD2 for D (6 bases each). Sequences were obtained from central memory CD4+ T cells from blood. DNA of the CDR3: TGCAGCGTTCGGCGGGACACCTCCGGGGAGCTGTTTTTT. The encoded protein is CSVRRDTSGELFF.